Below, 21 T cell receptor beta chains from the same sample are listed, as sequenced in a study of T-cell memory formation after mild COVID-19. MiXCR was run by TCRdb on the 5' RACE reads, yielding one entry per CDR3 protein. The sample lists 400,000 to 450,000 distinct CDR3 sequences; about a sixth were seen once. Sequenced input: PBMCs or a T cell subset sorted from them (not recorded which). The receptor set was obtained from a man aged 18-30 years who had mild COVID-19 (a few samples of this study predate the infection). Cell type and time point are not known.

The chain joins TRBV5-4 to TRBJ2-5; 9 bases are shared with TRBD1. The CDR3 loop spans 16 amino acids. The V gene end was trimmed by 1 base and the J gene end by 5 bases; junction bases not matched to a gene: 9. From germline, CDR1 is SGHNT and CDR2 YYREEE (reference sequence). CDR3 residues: CASSLWDRVEGETQYF. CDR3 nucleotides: TGTGCCAGCAGCTTGTGGGACAGGGTGGAGGGGGAGACCCAGTACTTC.

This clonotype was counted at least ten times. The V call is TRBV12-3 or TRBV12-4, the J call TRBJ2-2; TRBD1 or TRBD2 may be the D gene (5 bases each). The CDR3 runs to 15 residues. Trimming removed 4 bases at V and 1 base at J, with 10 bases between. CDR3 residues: CASSYGARNTGELFF. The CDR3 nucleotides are TGTGCCAGCAGTTACGGGGCGAGGAACACCGGGGAGCTGTTTTTT.

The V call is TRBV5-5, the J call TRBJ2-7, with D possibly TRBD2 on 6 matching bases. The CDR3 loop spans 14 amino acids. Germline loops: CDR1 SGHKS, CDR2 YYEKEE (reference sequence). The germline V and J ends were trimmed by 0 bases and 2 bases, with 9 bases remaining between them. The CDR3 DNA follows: TGTGCCAGCAGCTTGGGACTAGGCGCCTACGAGCAGTACTTC. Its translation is CASSLGLGAYEQYF.

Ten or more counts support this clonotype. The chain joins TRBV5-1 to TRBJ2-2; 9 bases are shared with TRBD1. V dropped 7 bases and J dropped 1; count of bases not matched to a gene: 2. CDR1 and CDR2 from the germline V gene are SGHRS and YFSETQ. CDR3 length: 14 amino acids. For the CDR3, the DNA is TGCGCCAGCTCGGGACAGGGGAACACCGGGGAGCTGTTTTTT. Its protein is CASSGQGNTGELFF.

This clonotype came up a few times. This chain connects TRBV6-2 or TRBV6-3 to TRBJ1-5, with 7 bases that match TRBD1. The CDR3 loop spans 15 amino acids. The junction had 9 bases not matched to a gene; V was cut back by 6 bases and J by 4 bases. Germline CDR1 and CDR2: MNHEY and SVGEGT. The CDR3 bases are TGTGCCAGCAGCCCGAGGGACAGAATAAATCAGCCCCAGCATTTT. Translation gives CASSPRDRINQPQHF.

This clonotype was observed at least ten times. In nucleotides, the CDR3 is TGTGCCAGCAGCAAAGTTGGGCTAGCGGACCTGTACCAAGAGACCCAGTACTTC. This sequence encodes CASSKVGLADLYQETQYF. The V call is TRBV21-1, the J call TRBJ2-5; the listed D gene, TRBD2, was not tested against the DNA. TRBV21-1 is reported as a pseudogene. This CDR3 is 18 amino acids long.

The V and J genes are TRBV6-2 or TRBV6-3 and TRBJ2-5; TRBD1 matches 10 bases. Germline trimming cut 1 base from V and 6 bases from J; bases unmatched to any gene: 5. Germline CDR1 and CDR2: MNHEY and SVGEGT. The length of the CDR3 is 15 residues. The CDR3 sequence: CASSYWDRGAKTQYF. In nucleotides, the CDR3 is TGTGCCAGCAGTTACTGGGACAGGGGTGCCAAGACCCAGTACTTC.

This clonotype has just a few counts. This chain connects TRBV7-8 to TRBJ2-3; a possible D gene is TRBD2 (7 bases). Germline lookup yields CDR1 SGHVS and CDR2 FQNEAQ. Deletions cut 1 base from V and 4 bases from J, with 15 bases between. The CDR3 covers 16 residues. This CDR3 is CASSLVGGGLADTQYF. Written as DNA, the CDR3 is TGTGCCAGCAGCTTAGTTGGGGGGGGGCTGGCAGATACGCAGTATTTT.

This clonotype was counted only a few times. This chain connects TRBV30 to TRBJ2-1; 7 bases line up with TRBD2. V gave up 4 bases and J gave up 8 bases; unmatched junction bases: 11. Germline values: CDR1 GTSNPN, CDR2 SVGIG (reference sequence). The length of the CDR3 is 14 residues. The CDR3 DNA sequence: TGTGCCTGGAAATTAGTCGGGGGGTGGGATGAGCAGTTCTTC. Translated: CAWKLVGGWDEQFF.

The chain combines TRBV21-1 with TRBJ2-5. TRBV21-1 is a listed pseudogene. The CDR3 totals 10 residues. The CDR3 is CASFLETQYF. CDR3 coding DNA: TGTGCCAGCTTCCTGGAGACCCAGTACTTC.

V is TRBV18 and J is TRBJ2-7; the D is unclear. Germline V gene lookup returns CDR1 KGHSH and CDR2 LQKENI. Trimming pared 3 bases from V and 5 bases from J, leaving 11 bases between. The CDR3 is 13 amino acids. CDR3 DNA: TGTGCCAGCTCACCGACACTCCGAGACGAGCAGTACTTC. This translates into CASSPTLRDEQYF.

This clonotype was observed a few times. In nucleotides, the CDR3 is TGTGCCAGCAGCCCGACCGGGACAGGGACTTTCTACGAGCAGTACTTC. Amino acids: CASSPTGTGTFYEQYF. This chain links TRBV9 with TRBJ2-7, with 9 bases identical to TRBD1. Germline V gene sequence: CDR1 SGDLS, CDR2 YYNGEE. CDR3 size: 16 residues. V lost 4 bases, J lost 3 bases, and 11 bases stayed unmatched.

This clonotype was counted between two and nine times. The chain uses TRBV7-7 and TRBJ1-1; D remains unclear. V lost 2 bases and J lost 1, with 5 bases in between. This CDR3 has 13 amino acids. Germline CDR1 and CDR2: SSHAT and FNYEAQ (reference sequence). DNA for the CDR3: TGTGCCAGCAGCTTAAACCAGAACACTGAAGCTTTCTTT. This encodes CASSLNQNTEAFF.

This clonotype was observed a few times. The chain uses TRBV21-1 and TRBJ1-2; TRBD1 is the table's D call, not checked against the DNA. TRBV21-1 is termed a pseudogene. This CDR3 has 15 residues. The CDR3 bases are TGTGCCAGCAGCCAAAAGGCCGGGGGCAGCTATGGCTACACCTTC. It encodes CASSQKAGGSYGYTF.

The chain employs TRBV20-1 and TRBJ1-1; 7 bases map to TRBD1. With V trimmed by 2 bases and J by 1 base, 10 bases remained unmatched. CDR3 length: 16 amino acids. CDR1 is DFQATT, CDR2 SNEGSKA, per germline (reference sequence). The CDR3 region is CSARLKYRGRNTEAFF. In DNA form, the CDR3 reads TGCAGTGCTAGATTAAAGTACAGGGGCCGGAACACTGAAGCTTTCTTT.

CDR3 sequence (DNA): TGTGCCAGCAGGCCTCGTGGGGTGGACAATGAGCAGTTCTTC. Translation: CASRPRGVDNEQFF. V is TRBV7-9 and J is TRBJ2-1; unclear D gene. The germline V gene encodes CDR1 SEHNR and CDR2 FQNEAQ (reference sequence). This CDR3 has 14 residues. Trimming removed 6 bases from V and 5 bases from J, with 14 bases in between.

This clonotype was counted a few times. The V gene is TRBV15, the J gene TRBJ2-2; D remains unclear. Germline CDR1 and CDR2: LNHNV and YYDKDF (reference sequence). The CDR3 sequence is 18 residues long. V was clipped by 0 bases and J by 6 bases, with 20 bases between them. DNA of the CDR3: TGTGCCACCAGCAGAGATCTAACTGCGACTCGCCTGGCCGGGGAGCTGTTTTTT. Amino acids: CATSRDLTATRLAGELFF.

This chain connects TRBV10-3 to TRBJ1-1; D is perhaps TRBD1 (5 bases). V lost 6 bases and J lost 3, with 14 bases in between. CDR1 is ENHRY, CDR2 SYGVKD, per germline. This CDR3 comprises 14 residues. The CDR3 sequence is CAISFQGGDTEAFF. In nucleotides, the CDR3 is TGTGCCATCAGCTTTCAGGGTGGGGACACTGAAGCTTTCTTT.

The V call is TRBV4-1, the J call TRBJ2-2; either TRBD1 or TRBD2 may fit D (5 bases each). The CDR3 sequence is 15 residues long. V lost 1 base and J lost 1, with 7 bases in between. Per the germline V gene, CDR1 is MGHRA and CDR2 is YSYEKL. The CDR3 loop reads CASSQGDQNTGELFF. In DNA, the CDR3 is TGCGCCAGCAGCCAAGGGGACCAGAACACCGGGGAGCTGTTTTTT.

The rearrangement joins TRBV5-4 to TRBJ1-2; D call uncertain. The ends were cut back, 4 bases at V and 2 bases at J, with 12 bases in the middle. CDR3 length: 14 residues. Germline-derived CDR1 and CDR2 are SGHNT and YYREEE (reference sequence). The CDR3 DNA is TGTGCCAGCAGCCACACCGCCATGAACTATGGCTACACCTTC. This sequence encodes CASSHTAMNYGYTF.

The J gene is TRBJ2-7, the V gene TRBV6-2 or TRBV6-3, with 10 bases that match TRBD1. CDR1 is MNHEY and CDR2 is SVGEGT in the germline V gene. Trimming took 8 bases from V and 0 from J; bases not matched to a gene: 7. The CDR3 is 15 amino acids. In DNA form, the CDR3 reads TGTGCCAGCCACCGGACAGGGGGTCCCTCCTACGAGCAGTACGTC. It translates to CASHRTGGPSYEQYV.